This TCR beta chain comes out of a study of CD8 T cells in ankylosing spondylitis. CDR1 and CDR2 from the germline V gene are LNHNV and YYDKDF (reference sequence). There are 12 residues in the CDR3. The ends were cut back, 5 bases at V and 3 bases at J, with 7 bases in the middle. In TCRdb, the 5' RACE reads were re-called with MiXCR into one record per CDR3 protein. In the table there are under 250,000 distinct CDR3 sequences, approximately 30% of which are singletons. The chain couples TRBV15 to TRBJ2-5, with unresolved D. The sequence came from a male donor with ankylosing spondylitis or in good health (not recorded which). Sequenced: blood, either unsorted or a sorted T cell fraction (not recorded which). CDR3 in amino acids: CATSRGKETQYF. The CDR3 nucleotides read TGTGCCACCAGCCGAGGCAAAGAGACCCAGTACTTC.